This T cell receptor (beta chain) was identified in a study of CD8+ T cells in alopecia areata. Looking at the study overall: It was oral tofacitinib, at 5 to 10 mg twice daily, that treated patients received. Patients remained on tofacitinib for 6 to 18 months and then went 6 months without it.

V trimming: 1 base; J trimming: 4 bases; junction bases outside the gene matches: 12. Germline CDR1 LGHNA, CDR2 YSLEER. The CDR3 runs to 17 residues. A remark on this clone: The target antigen is unknown.

General observations from the study: Although TCR sharing was seen in mice, sharing across patients was less clear, possibly for HLA-related reasons.

Following extraction, RNA underwent reverse transcription to cDNA, which served as the sequencing template. Method: immunoSEQ multiplex PCR; TCRdb's copy keeps in-frame clones and lacks some. The sample holds around 65,000 clones, about half seen once. The source material was CD8+ T cells sorted from blood, sampled at week 0. This TCR derives from a human donor with alopecia areata. The chain links TRBV4-3 to TRBJ2-7, with 8 nucleotides matching TRBD2. CDR3 sequence: CASSQGNFAGGGYEQYF. In nucleotides, the CDR3 is TGCGCCAGCAGCCAAGGGAATTTTGCGGGAGGCGGGTACGAGCAGTACTTC.